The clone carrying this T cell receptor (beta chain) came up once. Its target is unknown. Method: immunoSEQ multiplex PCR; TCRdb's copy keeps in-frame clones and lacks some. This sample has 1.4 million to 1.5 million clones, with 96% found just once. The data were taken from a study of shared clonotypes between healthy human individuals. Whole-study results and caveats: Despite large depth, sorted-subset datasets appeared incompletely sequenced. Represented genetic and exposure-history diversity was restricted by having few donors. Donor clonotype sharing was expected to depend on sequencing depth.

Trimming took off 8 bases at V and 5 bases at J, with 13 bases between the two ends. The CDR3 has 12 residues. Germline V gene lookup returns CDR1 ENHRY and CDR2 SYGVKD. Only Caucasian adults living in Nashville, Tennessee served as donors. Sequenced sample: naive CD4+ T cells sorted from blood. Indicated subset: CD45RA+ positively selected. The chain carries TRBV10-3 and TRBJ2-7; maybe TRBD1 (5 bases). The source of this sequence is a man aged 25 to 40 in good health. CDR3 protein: CAIGSGSHEQYF. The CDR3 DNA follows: TGTGCCATCGGTTCAGGGTCCCACGAGCAGTACTTC.